This is a list of T cell receptor beta chains from one sample in a study of long-term antiretroviral therapy in people with HIV. Assay used: immunoSEQ multiplex PCR; TCRdb lists only in-frame clones, some missing. Of around 21,000 clones in the sample, around four fifths were seen once. Sequences were derived from unsorted PBMCs, sampled approximately 5.7 years after starting antiretroviral therapy. These receptors were obtained from a man aged 25 to 40 with HIV. Both conserved end residues are part of each CDR3. A D gene is named only where the DNA matches it firmly. Clone size is stated in some rows and not others, as once, few, many or a class when expanded.

D: NA; size: NA; J: TRBJ2-7; V: TRBV27; CDR3: CASSQLDSSDEQYF; DNA: TGTGCCAGCTCCCAGTTGGACAGTTCCGACGAGCAGTACTTC
D: TRBD2; size: NA; J: TRBJ2-3; V: TRBV29-1; CDR3: CSHTGSGDTDTQYF; DNA: TGCAGCCATACGGGGAGCGGGGACACAGATACGCAGTATTTT
D: NA; size: few; J: TRBJ2-7; V: TRBV19; CDR3: CASSVASGEQYF; DNA: TGTGCCAGTAGTGTCGCAAGTGGCGAGCAGTACTTC
D: NA; size: NA; J: TRBJ1-1; V: TRBV5-5; CDR3: CASSLEIEAFF; DNA: TGTGCCAGCAGCTTGGAAATTGAAGCTTTCTTT
D: NA; size: NA; J: TRBJ2-2; V: TRBV6-5; CDR3: CASSYFPATGELFF; DNA: TGTGCCAGCAGTTACTTTCCTGCCACCGGGGAGCTGTTTTTT
D: TRBD1; size: NA; J: TRBJ1-4; V: TRBV28; CDR3: CASSLGDRGREKLFF; DNA: TGTGCCAGCAGTTTAGGGGACAGGGGGAGGGAAAAACTGTTTTTT
D: NA; size: NA; J: TRBJ1-2; V: TRBV28; CDR3: CASSFSNYGYTF; DNA: TGTGCCAGCAGTTTCTCCAACTATGGCTACACCTTC
D: NA; size: NA; J: TRBJ1-1; V: TRBV5-1; CDR3: CASSLTGARGNTEAFF; DNA: TGCGCCAGCAGCTTAACGGGGGCTCGTGGGAACACTGAAGCTTTCTTT
D: NA; size: NA; J: TRBJ2-5; V: TRBV6-1; CDR3: CASSEPGAETQYF; DNA: TGTGCCAGCAGTGAACCAGGGGCGGAGACCCAGTACTTC
D: TRBD2; size: NA; J: TRBJ2-2; V: TRBV19; CDR3: CAAGGRTNTGELFF; DNA: TGTGCTGCGGGGGGGCGAACGAACACCGGGGAGCTGTTTTTT
D: NA; size: NA; J: TRBJ2-5; V: TRBV7-6; CDR3: CASSLLASSPETQYF; DNA: TGTGCCAGCAGCTTATTGGCTAGCAGTCCAGAGACCCAGTACTTC
D: NA; size: NA; J: TRBJ1-1; V: TRBV2; CDR3: CASSPKGDREAFF; DNA: TGTGCCAGCAGCCCAAAGGGGGACCGTGAAGCTTTCTTT
D: NA; size: NA; J: TRBJ1-2; V: TRBV30; CDR3: CAWSVRLGGAGYTF; DNA: TGTGCCTGGAGTGTACGGCTAGGCGGGGCTGGCTACACCTTC
D: NA; size: NA; J: TRBJ2-7; V: TRBV7-2; CDR3: CASSFIGTYYEQYF; DNA: TGTGCCAGCAGCTTCATTGGGACCTACTACGAGCAGTACTTC
D: TRBD1; size: NA; J: TRBJ2-7; V: TRBV7-2; CDR3: CASSLVGQGAYEQYF; DNA: TGTGCCAGCAGCTTAGTGGGACAGGGGGCATACGAGCAGTACTTC
D: NA; size: once; J: TRBJ1-5; V: TRBV4-1; CDR3: CASSQDRGRNQPQHF; DNA: TGCGCCAGCAGCCAAGATCGGGGTAGGAATCAGCCCCAGCATTTT
D: NA; size: NA; J: TRBJ1-5; V: TRBV28; CDR3: CASRRTGTGSGQHF; DNA: TGTGCCAGCAGGCGCACCGGGACGGGGTCGGGCCAGCATTTT
D: NA; size: NA; J: TRBJ1-1; V: TRBV7-2; CDR3: CASSPAGLNTEAFF; DNA: TGTGCCAGCAGCCCCGCGGGCCTTAACACTGAAGCTTTCTTT
D: TRBD2; size: NA; J: TRBJ2-3; V: TRBV5-1; CDR3: CASSLGSGGTDTQYF; DNA: TGCGCCAGCAGCTTGGGTAGCGGGGGGACAGATACGCAGTATTTT
D: TRBD2; size: NA; J: TRBJ2-3; V: TRBV23-1; CDR3: CASSLGRDSSTDTQYF; DNA: TGCGCCAGCAGTCTAGGGAGGGATTCTAGCACAGATACGCAGTATTTT
D: NA; size: few; J: TRBJ2-6; V: TRBV4-3; CDR3: CASSQSPSRAATSGANVLTF; DNA: TGCGCCAGCAGCCAATCCCCGTCCAGGGCCGCCACCTCTGGGGCCAACGTCCTGACTTTC
D: TRBD2; size: NA; J: TRBJ2-7; V: TRBV11-2; CDR3: CASSSTRLADSYEQYF; DNA: TGTGCCAGCAGCTCAACTCGACTAGCGGACTCCTACGAGCAGTACTTC
D: TRBD1; size: NA; J: TRBJ2-7; V: TRBV27; CDR3: CASGDRAGQYF; DNA: TGTGCCAGCGGAGACAGGGCGGGGCAGTACTTC
D: TRBD1; size: NA; J: TRBJ1-2; V: TRBV9; CDR3: CASSVQGAVGYTF; DNA: TGTGCCAGCAGCGTGCAGGGGGCTGTTGGCTACACCTTC
D: NA; size: NA; J: TRBJ2-1; V: TRBV27; CDR3: CASSPGPSTYNEQFF; DNA: TGTGCCAGCAGTCCCGGGCCGTCTACCTACAATGAGCAGTTCTTC
D: TRBD2; size: NA; J: TRBJ2-1; V: TRBV28; CDR3: CASRAGLARGDEQFF; DNA: TGTGCCAGCAGAGCGGGACTAGCTAGGGGGGATGAGCAGTTCTTC
D: NA; size: NA; J: TRBJ2-7; V: TRBV6-1; CDR3: CASRVRATYEQYF; DNA: TGTGCCAGCAGAGTCAGGGCAACCTACGAGCAGTACTTC
D: NA; size: NA; J: TRBJ2-1; V: TRBV9; CDR3: CASSMGGGSYNEQFF; DNA: TGTGCCAGCAGCATGGGGGGCGGAAGCTACAATGAGCAGTTCTTC
D: NA; size: NA; J: TRBJ1-2; V: TRBV27; CDR3: CASSFRGNYGYTF; DNA: TGTGCCAGCAGTTTCCGGGGGAACTATGGCTACACCTTC
D: TRBD2; size: NA; J: TRBJ2-5; V: TRBV10-1; CDR3: CASSDGLAGQQETQYF; DNA: TGCGCCAGCAGTGATGGGCTAGCGGGGCAACAAGAGACCCAGTACTTC
D: TRBD1; size: NA; J: TRBJ2-7; V: TRBV6-1; CDR3: CASSVETGFYEQYF; DNA: TGTGCCAGCAGTGTGGAGACAGGGTTCTACGAGCAGTACTTC
D: NA; size: few; J: TRBJ2-7; V: TRBV4-1; CDR3: CASSQEFGGTYEQYF; DNA: TGCGCCAGCAGCCAAGAGTTTGGGGGGACCTACGAGCAGTACTTC
D: TRBD1; size: NA; J: TRBJ2-7; V: TRBV5-6; CDR3: CASSLTGVYEQYF; DNA: TGTGCCAGCAGCCTCACAGGGGTCTACGAGCAGTACTTC
D: NA; size: once; J: TRBJ1-4; V: TRBV6-5; CDR3: CASGTGWEEFEKLFF; DNA: TGTGCCAGCGGGACTGGGTGGGAGGAGTTTGAAAAACTGTTTTTT
D: TRBD2; size: once; J: TRBJ2-2; V: TRBV2; CDR3: CASSQRGGGLKNTGELFF; DNA: TGTGCCAGCAGTCAGCGGGGGGGCGGTCTGAAGAACACCGGGGAGCTGTTTTTT
D: NA; size: NA; J: TRBJ2-7; V: TRBV9; CDR3: CASSVEGGLAYEQYF; DNA: TGTGCCAGCAGCGTAGAAGGGGGTTTAGCCTACGAGCAGTACTTC
D: NA; size: NA; J: TRBJ2-3; V: TRBV4-2; CDR3: CASRQDTKLTDTQYF; DNA: TGTGCCAGCAGACAAGACACTAAACTCACAGATACGCAGTATTTT
D: NA; size: NA; J: TRBJ2-7; V: TRBV9; CDR3: CASSASPKTYEQYF; DNA: TGTGCCAGCAGCGCCAGCCCGAAAACCTACGAGCAGTACTTC
D: NA; size: NA; J: TRBJ2-4; V: TRBV7-3; CDR3: CASSYDLGNIQYF; DNA: TGTGCCAGCAGCTACGACCTAGGGAACATTCAGTACTTC
D: NA; size: NA; J: TRBJ2-2; V: TRBV4-2; CDR3: CASSQDGGKTGELFF; DNA: TGTGCCAGCAGCCAAGATGGGGGGAAGACCGGGGAGCTGTTTTTT
D: NA; size: NA; J: TRBJ2-3; V: TRBV7-9; CDR3: CASGSAQWYQQSADTQYF; DNA: TGTGCCAGCGGGAGCGCTCAATGGTACCAACAATCCGCCGATACGCAGTATTTT
D: NA; size: few; J: TRBJ1-1; V: TRBV18; CDR3: CASSPRQEGRTEAFF; DNA: TGTGCCAGCTCACCACGTCAGGAGGGTCGCACTGAAGCTTTCTTT
D: NA; size: once; J: TRBJ1-2; V: TRBV9; CDR3: CASSVVPWGAGVDSEEDGYTF; DNA: TGTGCCAGCAGCGTAGTCCCTTGGGGGGCTGGAGTGGACAGTGAAGAAGATGGCTACACCTTC
D: NA; size: NA; J: TRBJ1-2; V: TRBV5-6; CDR3: CASSETNYGYTF; DNA: TGTGCCAGCAGTGAAACTAACTATGGCTACACCTTC
D: TRBD1; size: few; J: TRBJ1-1; V: TRBV7-9; CDR3: CASSLGQNDRDSEAFF; DNA: TGTGCCAGCAGCTTAGGACAGAACGACAGGGACTCTGAAGCTTTCTTT
D: NA; size: NA; J: TRBJ1-1; V: TRBV28; CDR3: CASSSKKGPGRNTEAFF; DNA: TGTGCCAGCAGCTCTAAAAAAGGGCCGGGGAGGAACACTGAAGCTTTCTTT
D: NA; size: NA; J: TRBJ2-4; V: TRBV29-1; CDR3: CSVALGGERGIQYF; DNA: TGCAGCGTTGCTCTCGGGGGAGAAAGGGGCATTCAGTACTTC
D: NA; size: NA; J: TRBJ2-3; V: TRBV7-9; CDR3: CASSHAGPSTDTQYF; DNA: TGTGCCAGCAGCCACGCGGGTCCTAGCACAGATACGCAGTATTTT
D: NA; size: NA; J: TRBJ2-5; V: TRBV19; CDR3: CASSIPGTGGTQYF; DNA: TGTGCCAGTAGTATCCCGGGAACGGGTGGGACCCAGTACTTC
D: TRBD1; size: NA; J: TRBJ1-2; V: TRBV6-5; CDR3: CASSYVRTGGNYGYTF; DNA: TGTGCCAGCAGTTATGTTCGGACAGGGGGCAATTATGGCTACACCTTC
D: NA; size: NA; J: TRBJ2-1; V: TRBV28; CDR3: CASSLGRGAYNEQFF; DNA: TGTGCCAGCAGTTTAGGCAGGGGGGCCTACAATGAGCAGTTCTTC
D: TRBD2; size: NA; J: TRBJ2-1; V: TRBV15; CDR3: CATSIIGLAGLEQFF; DNA: TGTGCCACCAGCATAATAGGACTAGCGGGACTTGAGCAGTTCTTC
D: NA; size: once; J: TRBJ2-7; V: TRBV7-6; CDR3: CASSQNTGHDEQYF; DNA: TGTGCCAGCAGCCAAAATACGGGACACGACGAGCAGTACTTC